This TCR beta chain was documented in a study of beta chain features in type 1 diabetes. Overall study context: Similarity in age, gender and cell yields was seen between patients and healthy donors.

General study points: The question left open here concerned HLA type influencing TCRB rearrangement. Researchers report that Type 1 diabetes patients had moderately but significantly shorter TCRB CDR3s across all four CD4+ subsets.

Sequenced material consisted of expressed TCRB transcripts (all of the isolated RNA was reverse transcribed). Sequencing was performed with immunoSEQ multiplex PCR; in TCRdb, only in-frame clones are kept and a portion is missing. Among 680,000 or so clones listed, 15% to 18% were seen once. The table lists this clone with a few counts. Its antigen is still unknown. Via the markers CD45RO/CCR7/CD25/CD127/CD95/CD27, stem cell-like memory, regulatory, central memory and naive CD4+ cells were sorted. The CDR3 length is 15 residues. Germline-derived CDR1 and CDR2 are LGHNA and YNFKEQ. Trimming cost V 4 bases and J 0 bases, with 11 bases left between them.

The sample consisted of naive CD4+ T cells from blood. The TCR comes from a man aged 18-30 years in good health. J is TRBJ2-3 and V is TRBV4-2; tentative D call: TRBD2 (6 bases). This CDR3 reads CASSLFGTSTDTQYF. The CDR3, as DNA: TGTGCCAGCAGCCTGTTTGGGACTAGCACAGATACGCAGTATTTT.